Shown below are 28 T cell receptor beta chains from a single sample sequenced in a study of cytomegalovirus exposure and HLA in healthy donors. The PCR made use of 60 Vbeta and 13 Jbeta primers. Some clones are missing from TCRdb's copy, which holds only in-frame ones; the method was immunoSEQ multiplex PCR. Listed are over 75,000 clones; around 5% falls within the top ten. Sequencing was performed on PBMCs. The receptors come from a girl aged 5-17 years in good health and CMV-seropositive.

The CDR3 loop reads CASSPRRGGDSYEQYV. The CDR3 DNA is TGTGCCAGCAGCCCTCGGCGGGGAGGTGACTCCTACGAGCAGTACGTC. The chain uses TRBV7-3 and TRBJ2-7; maybe TRBD2 (6 bases). CDR3 size: 16 residues. Between the trimmed V and J ends, which lost 5 bases and 0 bases, there was a span of 17 bases. CDR1 and CDR2 (germline): SGHTA, FQGTGA.

The rearrangement joins TRBV4-1 to TRBJ1-5, with no clear D. The CDR3 is 16 residues long. V lost 1 base to trimming and J lost 10 bases, with 20 bases between them. The germline gives CDR1 MGHRA, CDR2 YSYEKL. The CDR3 sequence: CASSQAGETPHGPQHF. The CDR3 DNA reads TGCGCCAGCAGCCAAGCCGGGGAAACACCTCACGGCCCCCAGCATTTT.

The chain employs TRBV29-1 and TRBJ1-2; 7 bases align to TRBD1. The ends lost 5 bases at V and 3 bases at J; junction bases unmatched: 3. This CDR3 is built from 12 residues. CDR1 is SQVTM and CDR2 is ANQGSEA in the germline V gene. CDR3 DNA: TGCAGCGTTCGGGGGACAGACTATGGCTACACCTTC. Amino acid sequence: CSVRGTDYGYTF.

V usage is TRBV18 and J usage is TRBJ1-1; maybe TRBD1 (6 bases). The CDR3 length is 14 residues. From germline, CDR1 is KGHSH and CDR2 LQKENI. Trimming stripped 3 bases from V and 7 bases from J, with 15 bases between. The CDR3 nucleotides read TGTGCCAGCTCACCTACGACCCAAGGGGGTGAAGCTTTCTTT. Translation gives CASSPTTQGGEAFF.

The chain carries TRBV4-2 and TRBJ1-4; tentative D call: TRBD1 (6 bases). CDR3 length equals 15 residues. The ends were cut back, 0 bases at V and 5 bases at J, with 10 bases in the middle. CDR1 LGHNA and CDR2 YNFKEQ come from the germline V gene. In nucleotides, the CDR3 is TGTGCCAGCAGCCAAGAGAGGGGGATGAATGAAAAACTGTTTTTT. It specifies CASSQERGMNEKLFF.

The chain employs TRBV19 and TRBJ1-5; weak D call: TRBD1 (6 bases). The germline V gene has CDR1 LNHDA and CDR2 SQIVND (reference sequence). This CDR3 is built from 15 residues. V lost 5 bases and J 5 bases, leaving 16 bases between the germline ends. The CDR3 spells CASSSEQGPHQPQHF. The DNA of the CDR3 is TGTGCCAGTAGTTCCGAACAGGGACCCCATCAGCCCCAGCATTTT.

The gene calls are TRBV9 and TRBJ1-2, with 8 bases aligning to TRBD1. Germline CDR1 and CDR2: SGDLS and YYNGEE. V lost 6 bases to trimming and J lost 5 bases; unmatched junction nucleotides: 9. The CDR3 extends over 14 amino acids. CDR3 region: CASNSATGDYGYTF. In nucleotides, the CDR3 is TGTGCCAGCAACAGTGCGACAGGGGATTATGGCTACACCTTC.

This rearrangement joins TRBV11-3 to TRBJ1-1; 7 bases align to TRBD1. Germline V lookup: CDR1 SGHNT, CDR2 YENEEA. Losses at the gene ends were 6 bases for V and 3 bases for J; bases not matched to a gene: 1. CDR3 length equals 12 residues. Here the CDR3 DNA reads TGTGCCAGCAGGACAGGGTACACTGAAGCTTTCTTT. Translation gives CASRTGYTEAFF.

The V and J genes are TRBV6-5 and TRBJ1-2, with a possible D match to TRBD1 (6 bases). Germline CDR1 MNHEY, CDR2 SVGAGI. Trimming shortened V by 2 bases and J by 4 bases, and 14 bases separated the two germline ends. The CDR3 loop spans 15 amino acids. This chain's CDR3 is CASSYRERGGYGYTF. The DNA for the CDR3 is TGTGCCAGCAGTTACCGGGAAAGGGGGGGCTATGGCTACACCTTC.

The chain uses TRBV30 and TRBJ2-5; 7 positions match TRBD2. The CDR3 is 13 amino acids. Germline trimming cut 4 bases from V and 4 bases from J; bases unmatched to any gene: 6. The germline CDR1 and CDR2 sequences are GTSNPN and SVGIG (reference sequence). The CDR3 spells CAWTGGGGETQYF. The CDR3 DNA reads as TGTGCCTGGACCGGCGGGGGAGGAGAGACCCAGTACTTC.

The chain employs TRBV11-2 and TRBJ2-7; 7 positions match TRBD1. The V and J ends lost 4 bases and 2 bases, in that order; junction bases with no gene match: 11. The CDR3 runs 16 residues. Germline assignment: CDR1 SGHAT and CDR2 FQNNGV. The CDR3 coding sequence is TGTGCCAGCAGCTACATCGACAGGGTGTCCCCCTACGAGCAGTACTTC. Encoded protein: CASSYIDRVSPYEQYF. Based on the CDR3 plus reference TRBV11-2 and TRBJ2-7, the full variable domain is EAGVAQSPRYKIIEKRQSVAFWCNPISGHATLYWYQQILGQGPKLLIQFQNNGVVDDSQLPKDRFSAERLKGVDSTLKIQPAKLEDSAVYLCASSYIDRVSPYEQYFGPGTRLTVT.

This chain joins TRBV13 and TRBJ2-7; unclear D gene. Germline assignment: CDR1 PRHDT and CDR2 FYEKMQ (reference sequence). The V end lost 1 base, the J end lost 2 bases, and 6 bases lay between the germline ends. The CDR3 is 13 amino acids. The CDR3 coding sequence is TGTGCCAGCAGCTTAGACAGTACCTACGAGCAGTACTTC. It specifies CASSLDSTYEQYF.

The CDR3 region has the DNA TGTGCCATCAGTGAGTCGACGACAGGGGGCACTTCACCCCTCCACTTT. This codes for CAISESTTGGTSPLHF. This chain joins TRBV10-3 and TRBJ1-6; the match to TRBD1 covers 10 bases. Germline V gene lookup returns CDR1 ENHRY and CDR2 SYGVKD. Unmatched junction bases numbered 5, after V lost 0 bases and J lost 9 bases. CDR3 length: 16 residues.

The chain uses TRBV6-5 and TRBJ1-5; 7 bases map to TRBD1. The V and J ends lost 6 bases and 6 bases, in that order; junction bases with no gene match: 8. From germline, CDR1 is MNHEY and CDR2 SVGAGI. The CDR3 totals 14 residues. CDR3 in amino acids: CASSRDRAGQPQHF. For the CDR3, the DNA is TGTGCCAGCAGCCGCGACAGGGCTGGTCAGCCCCAGCATTTT.

This chain uses TRBV4-3 with TRBJ2-3; no reliable D call. The CDR3 extends over 16 amino acids. Germline values: CDR1 LGHNA, CDR2 YSLEER. With 0 bases removed from V and 1 base from J, the gap between germline ends came to 11 bases. CDR3 in DNA: TGCGCCAGCAGCCAAGATTGGAGAATCCGCACAGATACGCAGTATTTT. Protein sequence: CASSQDWRIRTDTQYF.

This chain uses TRBV6-1 with TRBJ2-7, with 8 positions matching TRBD2. The CDR3 has 13 amino acids. The V segment lost 4 bases and the J segment 5 bases; nucleotides outside the gene matches: 4. Germline values: CDR1 MNHNS, CDR2 SASEGT. The CDR3 reads CASSARLAHEQYF. CDR3 DNA: TGTGCCAGCAGTGCGCGACTAGCGCACGAGCAGTACTTC.

J is TRBJ1-2 and V is TRBV2; possibly TRBD1 for D (5 bases). V was cut by 3 bases and J by 0 bases, with 23 bases left in between. There are 19 residues in the CDR3. In germline, CDR1 is SNHLY, CDR2 FYNNEI. DNA for the CDR3: TGTGCCAGCAGTGAGCTGGGGCTTAGGTCCAGCAGAGCTAACTATGGCTACACCTTC. Protein sequence: CASSELGLRSSRANYGYTF.

This chain joins TRBV19 and TRBJ2-2; 7 bases fit TRBD2. This CDR3 contains 17 residues. J lost 3 bases, V lost 7 bases, and 14 bases had no gene match. CDR1 is LNHDA and CDR2 is SQIVND in the germline V gene (reference sequence). CDR3 sequence reads: CASISLGPAGDTGELFF. The CDR3 region has the DNA TGTGCCAGTATCTCTTTGGGTCCCGCGGGGGACACCGGGGAGCTGTTTTTT.

V usage is TRBV6-1 and J usage is TRBJ2-7; 9 bases fit TRBD1. Germline V gene data show CDR1 as MNHNS and CDR2 as SASEGT. Trimming took 8 bases from V and 3 from J; bases not matched to a gene: 2. CDR3 size: 12 residues. CDR3 DNA: TGTGCCAGCCGGGGACAGGGCTACGAGCAGTACGTC. Translating it yields CASRGQGYEQYV.

The rearrangement uses TRBV6-4 and TRBJ1-2; TRBD1 aligns across 8 bases. Germline V gene data show CDR1 as MRHNA and CDR2 as SNTAGT. This CDR3 is 14 amino acids long. V gave up 4 bases and J gave up 8 bases; unmatched junction bases: 9. The CDR3 sequence: CASSADRTGTGYTF. CDR3 DNA: TGTGCCAGCAGTGCCGATCGGACAGGGACAGGCTACACCTTC.

The rearrangement joins TRBV9 to TRBJ1-5; a possible D gene is TRBD1 (5 bases). The CDR3 length is 14 residues. V gave up 2 bases and J gave up 6 bases, with 12 bases separating them. Looked up from germline, CDR1 is SGDLS and CDR2 is YYNGEE. CDR3 DNA: TGTGCCAGCAGCGTTACAGGAGAAGGTCAGCCCCAGCATTTT. Translation gives CASSVTGEGQPQHF. Full variable domain (rest looked up from reference TRBV9 and TRBJ1-5): DSGVTQTPKHLITATGQRVTLRCSPRSGDLSVYWYQQSLDQGLQFLIQYYNGEERAKGNILERFSAQQFPDLHSELNLSSLELGDSALYFCASSVTGEGQPQHFGDGTRLSIL.

The chain uses TRBV11-2 and TRBJ1-1; 10 nucleotides match TRBD1. The CDR3 loop spans 15 amino acids. J lost 6 bases, V lost 4 bases, and 8 bases had no gene match. Germline V gene sequence: CDR1 SGHAT, CDR2 FQNNGV. CDR3 sequence: CASSWRDRGHAEAFF. For the CDR3, the DNA is TGTGCCAGCAGCTGGAGAGACAGGGGGCACGCTGAAGCTTTCTTT.

The chain combines TRBV4-3 with TRBJ2-3, with D possibly TRBD2 on 5 matching bases. CDR1 is LGHNA and CDR2 is YSLEER in the germline V gene. Trimming stripped 0 bases from V and 0 bases from J, with 7 bases between. This CDR3 has 15 amino acids. The CDR3 DNA is TGCGCCAGCAGCCAAGAACTAGTCAGCACAGATACGCAGTATTTT. The encoded protein is CASSQELVSTDTQYF.

The rearrangement links TRBV29-1 to TRBJ2-1, with D perhaps TRBD1 (6 bases). The CDR3 length is 15 residues. Deletions cut 7 bases from V and 6 bases from J, with 22 bases between. Germline CDR1 SQVTM, CDR2 ANQGSEA. In nucleotides, the CDR3 is TGCAGCGCACCTGACGCGACAGGCTCTGCCAATGAGCAGTTCTTC. It yields the protein CSAPDATGSANEQFF.

The chain joins TRBV4-1 to TRBJ1-2; 7 nucleotides match TRBD1. Germline assignment: CDR1 MGHRA and CDR2 YSYEKL. Trimming at V came to 3 bases and at J to 5 bases, leaving 6 bases not matched to a gene. This CDR3 contains 14 residues. The CDR3 sequence is CASSHYDRVYGYTF. The CDR3 region has the DNA TGCGCCAGCAGCCACTATGACAGGGTGTATGGCTACACCTTC.

This chain links TRBV11-3 with TRBJ2-1, with a possible D match to TRBD2 (5 bases). The CDR3 sequence is 15 residues long. Trimming stripped 6 bases from V and 0 bases from J, with 12 bases between. Germline V gene sequence: CDR1 SGHNT, CDR2 YENEEA. Written as DNA, the CDR3 is TGTGCCAGCAGGGAGCGGTTTAGCTCCTACAATGAGCAGTTCTTC. The encoded protein is CASRERFSSYNEQFF.

V is TRBV11-1 and J is TRBJ1-2; maybe TRBD1 (5 bases). The V gene's germline CDR1 is SGHAT and CDR2 FQDESV (reference sequence). The CDR3 runs 14 residues. V dropped 4 bases and J dropped 7 bases, with 16 bases sitting between them. CDR3 nucleotides: TGTGCCAGCAGCTCGCAGGGATTGACACGTGGCTACACCTTC. This translates into CASSSQGLTRGYTF.

J is TRBJ2-7 and V is TRBV5-5; TRBD2 is a possible D gene (6 bases). The CDR3 has 13 amino acids. Trimming shortened V by 1 base and J by 7 bases, and 12 bases separated the two germline ends. CDR1 is SGHKS, CDR2 YYEKEE, per germline (reference sequence). CDR3 protein: CASSLLGRGEQYV. The CDR3 DNA is TGTGCCAGCAGCTTGCTGGGGCGGGGAGAGCAGTACGTC.